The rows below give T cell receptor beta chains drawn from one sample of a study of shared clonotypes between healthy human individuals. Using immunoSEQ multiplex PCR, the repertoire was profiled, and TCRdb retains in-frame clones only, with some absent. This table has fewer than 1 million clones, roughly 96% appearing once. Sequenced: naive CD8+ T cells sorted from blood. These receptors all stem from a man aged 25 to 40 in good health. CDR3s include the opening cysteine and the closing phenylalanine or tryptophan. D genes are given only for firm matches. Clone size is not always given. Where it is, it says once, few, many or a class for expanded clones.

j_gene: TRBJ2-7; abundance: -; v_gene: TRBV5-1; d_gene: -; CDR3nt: TGCGCCAGCAGCTTTTCCCAAGCAGGATTCTACGAGCAGTACTTC; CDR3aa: CASSFSQAGFYEQYF
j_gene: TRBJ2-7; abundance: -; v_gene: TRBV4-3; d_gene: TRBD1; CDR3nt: TGCGCCAGCAGCCAAGGGGCAGGGGGCCAGAACGAGCAGTACTTC; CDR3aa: CASSQGAGGQNEQYF
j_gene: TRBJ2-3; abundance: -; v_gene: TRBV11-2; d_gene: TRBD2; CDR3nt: TGTGCCAGCAGCTCCTGGCGGGAGCTCACAGATACGCAGTATTTT; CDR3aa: CASSSWRELTDTQYF
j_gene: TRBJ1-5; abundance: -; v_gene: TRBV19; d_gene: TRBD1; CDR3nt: TGTGCCAGTAGTATAACGACAGGGACCTCTCTAAATCAGCCCCAGCATTTT; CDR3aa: CASSITTGTSLNQPQHF
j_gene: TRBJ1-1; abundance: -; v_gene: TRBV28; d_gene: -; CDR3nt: TGTGCCAGCAGTTCCGACACCCGAGGGACTCGTACCACTGAAGCTTTCTTT; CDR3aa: CASSSDTRGTRTTEAFF
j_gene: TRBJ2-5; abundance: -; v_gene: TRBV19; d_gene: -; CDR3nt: TGTGCCAGTAGTTTAGCGGCCCAAGAGACCCAGTACTTC; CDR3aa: CASSLAAQETQYF
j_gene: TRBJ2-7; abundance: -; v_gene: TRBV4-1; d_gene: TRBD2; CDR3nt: TGCGCCAGCAGCCTCGGGACTAGCGGGAGTCCACTAAGGAACGAGCAGTACTTC; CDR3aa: CASSLGTSGSPLRNEQYF
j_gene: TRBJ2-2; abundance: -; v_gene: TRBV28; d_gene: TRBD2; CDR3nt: TGTGCCAGCAGGGGACTAGCGGGAGGGGTGGACACCGGGGAGCTGTTTTTT; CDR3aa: CASRGLAGGVDTGELFF
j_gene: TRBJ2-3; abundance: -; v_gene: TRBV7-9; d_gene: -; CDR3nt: TGTGCCAGCAGCTCCCGACAAAACGCCAGCACAGATACGCAGTATTTT; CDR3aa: CASSSRQNASTDTQYF
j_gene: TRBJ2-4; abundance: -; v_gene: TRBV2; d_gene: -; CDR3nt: TGTGCCAGCACTGAAGATAGAGGGGGGTCCAAAAACATTCAGTACTTC; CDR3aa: CASTEDRGGSKNIQYF
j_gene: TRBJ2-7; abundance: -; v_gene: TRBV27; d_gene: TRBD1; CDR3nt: TGTGCCAGCAGTGGAGGGACAGGGTTCGACGAGCAGTACTTC; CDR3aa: CASSGGTGFDEQYF
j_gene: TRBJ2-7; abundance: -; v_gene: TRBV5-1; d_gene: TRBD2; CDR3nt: TGCGCCAGCAGCAAGTTTAGCGGGGACGAGCAGTACTTC; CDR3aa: CASSKFSGDEQYF
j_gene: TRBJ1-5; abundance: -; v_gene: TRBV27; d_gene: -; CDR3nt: TGTGCCAGCAGTTTATTATCGGGGGGCAATAGCAATCAGCCCCAGCATTTT; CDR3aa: CASSLLSGGNSNQPQHF
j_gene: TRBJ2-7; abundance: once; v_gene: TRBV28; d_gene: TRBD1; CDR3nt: TGTGCCAGCAGTACCGGGACAGGGTTCGGCGAGCAGTACTTC; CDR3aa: CASSTGTGFGEQYF
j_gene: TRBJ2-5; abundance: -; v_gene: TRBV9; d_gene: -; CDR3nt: TGTGCCAGCAGCGTAGGGGGCAGGGGTAGGAGGTTTCAAGAGACCCAGTACTTC; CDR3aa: CASSVGGRGRRFQETQYF
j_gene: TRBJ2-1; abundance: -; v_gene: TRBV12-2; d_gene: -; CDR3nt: TGTGCAAGTCGCTTAGCCCATCTAGCGGATGAGCAGTTCTTC; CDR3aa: CASRLAHLADEQFF